This record concerns one TCR beta chain sequence. There is no known antigen for this receptor. No much larger clonotype is one base removed from it; base qualities were not supplied. These data belong to a study of blood T cell repertoires in COVID-19 (dated by TCRdb to 2020 to 2022). Broadly, across the study: Collaborator samples came from the United States, Italy and Spain and covered acute and convalescent phases of COVID-19. The material from the prospective study consisted of cDNA or gDNA derived from T cells, B-cell-depleted T cells, or PBMCs. Subjects who had been exposed to COVID-19, were actively infected with it, or had recovered from it provided the deeply sampled blood TCRbeta repertoires that made up the dataset. The repertoires were released in a freely available public database meant as a resource for research on the immune response to SARS-CoV-2. Samples were obtained from the ongoing ImmuneRACE study (first 160 participants) and from some 1,200 subjects provided by 6 global collaborators. A de-identified subject ID, COVID-19 status, age in years and sex were almost always included in the sample metadata. Where available, HLA class I and class II types were taken from metadata supplied by the sample provider and were not determined by assay-based typing.

Results and caveats for the whole study, not just this receptor: How much clinical and demographic metadata was included differed by source and by participant, and the metadata was provided uncurated.

TCRbeta CDR3 regions were amplified from genomic DNA by means of the immunoSEQ Assay, a bias-controlled multiplex PCR. Regarding the original processing steps: The number of nucleated cells in each sample was estimated by amplification of reference gene primers within the assay. To quantify the absolute abundance of each unique TCRbeta CDR3 rearrangement, sequence reads were collapsed and filtered. For each sample, productive Simpson clonality was calculated as the square root of Simpson's diversity index across productive rearrangements. This is the immuneACCESS table as TCRdb keeps it, with only in-frame sequences that have V and J called. A part of the clones is gone; compared with another copy, unresolved V genes explain less than half, and the rest is unexplained. V and J calls plus clone size are reproduced from that table; the DNA served to infer D and trimming. The sample table holds 300,000 or so clones, of which around four fifths were seen once. Around 4% of the sample is taken by the ten largest.

The CDR3 spans 16 residues, from the cysteine through the phenylalanine. The entry retains the CDR3 DNA only, 48 bases that are in frame from base 1. As encoded in the germline V gene (reference sequence), CDR1 is WNHNN while CDR2 is SYGVQD. At the junction V is shortened by 2 bases and J by 1 base; bases outside the gene matches: 6. The collaborating institutions used their own protocols to collect whole blood in K2EDTA tubes. For TCRbeta analysis, collaborator samples were shipped as frozen whole blood, as isolated PBMCs, or as DNA extracted from either sample type. The source of this sequence is a woman between 50 and 59 years old with active or convalescent COVID-19. Source material: peripheral blood. The rearranged chain carries TRBV10-1 and TRBJ2-5, and TRBD2 aligns with 8 junction nucleotides. The DNA sequence is TGCGCCAGCAGTGAGGGACTAGCCATACCCCAAGAGACCCAGTACTTC. Its product reads: CASSEGLAIPQETQYF.